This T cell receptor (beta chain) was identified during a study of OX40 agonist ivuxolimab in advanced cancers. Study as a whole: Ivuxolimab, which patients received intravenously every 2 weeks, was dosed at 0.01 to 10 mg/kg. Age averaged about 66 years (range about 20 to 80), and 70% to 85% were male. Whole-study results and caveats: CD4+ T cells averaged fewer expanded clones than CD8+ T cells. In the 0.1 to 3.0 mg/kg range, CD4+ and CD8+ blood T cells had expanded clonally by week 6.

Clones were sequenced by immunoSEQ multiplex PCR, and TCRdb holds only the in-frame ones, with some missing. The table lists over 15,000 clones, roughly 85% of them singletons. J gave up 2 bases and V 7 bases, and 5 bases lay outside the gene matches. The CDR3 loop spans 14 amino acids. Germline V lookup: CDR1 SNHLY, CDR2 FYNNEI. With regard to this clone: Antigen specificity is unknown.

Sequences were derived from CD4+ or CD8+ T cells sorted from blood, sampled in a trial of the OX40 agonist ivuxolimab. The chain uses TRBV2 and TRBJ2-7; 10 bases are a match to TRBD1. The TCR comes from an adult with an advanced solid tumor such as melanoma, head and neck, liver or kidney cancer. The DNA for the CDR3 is TGTGCCAGCACGACAGGGGGCAGGACCTACGAGCAGTACTTC. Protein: CASTTGGRTYEQYF.